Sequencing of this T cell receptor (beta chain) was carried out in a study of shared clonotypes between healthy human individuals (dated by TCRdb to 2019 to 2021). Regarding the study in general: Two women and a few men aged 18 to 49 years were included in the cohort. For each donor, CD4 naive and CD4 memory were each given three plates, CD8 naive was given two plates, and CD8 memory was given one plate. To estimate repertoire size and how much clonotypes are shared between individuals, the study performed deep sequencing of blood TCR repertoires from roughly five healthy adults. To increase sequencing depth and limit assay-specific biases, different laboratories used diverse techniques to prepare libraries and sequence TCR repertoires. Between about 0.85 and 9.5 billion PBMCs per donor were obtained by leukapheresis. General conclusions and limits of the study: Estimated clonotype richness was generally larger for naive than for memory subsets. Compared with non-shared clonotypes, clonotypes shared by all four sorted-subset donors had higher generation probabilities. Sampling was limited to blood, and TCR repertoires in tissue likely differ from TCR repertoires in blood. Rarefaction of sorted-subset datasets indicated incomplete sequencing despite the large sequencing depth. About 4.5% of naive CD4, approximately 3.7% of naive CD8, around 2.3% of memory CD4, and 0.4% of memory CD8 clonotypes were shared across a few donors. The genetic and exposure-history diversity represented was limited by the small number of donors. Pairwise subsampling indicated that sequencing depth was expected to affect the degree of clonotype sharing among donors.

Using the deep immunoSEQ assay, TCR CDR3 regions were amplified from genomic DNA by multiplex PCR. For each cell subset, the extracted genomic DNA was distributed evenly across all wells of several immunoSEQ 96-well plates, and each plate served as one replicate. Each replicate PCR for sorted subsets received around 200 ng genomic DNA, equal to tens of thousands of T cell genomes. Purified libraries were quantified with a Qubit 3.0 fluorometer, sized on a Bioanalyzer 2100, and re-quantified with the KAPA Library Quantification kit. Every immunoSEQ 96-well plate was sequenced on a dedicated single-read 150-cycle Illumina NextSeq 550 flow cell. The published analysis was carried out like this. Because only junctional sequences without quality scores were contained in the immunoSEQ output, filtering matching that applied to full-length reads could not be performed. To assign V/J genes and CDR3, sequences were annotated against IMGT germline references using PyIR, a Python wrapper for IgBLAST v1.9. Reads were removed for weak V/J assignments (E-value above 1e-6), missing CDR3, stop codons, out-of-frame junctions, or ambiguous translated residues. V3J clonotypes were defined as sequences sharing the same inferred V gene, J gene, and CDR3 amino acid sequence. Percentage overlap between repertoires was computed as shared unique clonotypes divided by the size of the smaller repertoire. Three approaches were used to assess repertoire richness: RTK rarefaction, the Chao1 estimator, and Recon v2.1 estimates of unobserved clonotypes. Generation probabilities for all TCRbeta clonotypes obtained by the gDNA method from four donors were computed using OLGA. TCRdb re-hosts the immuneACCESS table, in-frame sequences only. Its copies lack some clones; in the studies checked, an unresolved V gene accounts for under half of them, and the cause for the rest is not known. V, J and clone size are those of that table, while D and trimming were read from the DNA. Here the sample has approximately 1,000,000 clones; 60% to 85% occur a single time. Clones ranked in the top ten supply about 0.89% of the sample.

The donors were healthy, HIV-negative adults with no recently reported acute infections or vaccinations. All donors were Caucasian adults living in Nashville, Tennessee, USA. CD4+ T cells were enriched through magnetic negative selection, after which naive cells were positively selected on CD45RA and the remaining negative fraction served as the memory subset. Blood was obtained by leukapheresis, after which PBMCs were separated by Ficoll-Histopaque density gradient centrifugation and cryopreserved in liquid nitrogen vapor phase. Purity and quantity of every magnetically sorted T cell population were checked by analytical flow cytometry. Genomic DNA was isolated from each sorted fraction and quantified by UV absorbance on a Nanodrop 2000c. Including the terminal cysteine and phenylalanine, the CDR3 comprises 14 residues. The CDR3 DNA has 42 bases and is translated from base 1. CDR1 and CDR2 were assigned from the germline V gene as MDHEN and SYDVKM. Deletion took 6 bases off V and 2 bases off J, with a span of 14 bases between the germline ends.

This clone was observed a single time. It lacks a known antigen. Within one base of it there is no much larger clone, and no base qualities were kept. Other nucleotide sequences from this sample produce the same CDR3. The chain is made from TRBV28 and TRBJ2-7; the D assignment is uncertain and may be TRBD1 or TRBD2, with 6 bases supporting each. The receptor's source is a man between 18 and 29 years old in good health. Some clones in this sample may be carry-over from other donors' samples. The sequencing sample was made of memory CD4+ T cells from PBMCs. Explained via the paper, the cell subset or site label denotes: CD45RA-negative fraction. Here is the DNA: TGTGCCAGCAGCACACCCGGGGGCACCTACGAGCAGTACTTC. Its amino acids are CASSTPGGTYEQYF. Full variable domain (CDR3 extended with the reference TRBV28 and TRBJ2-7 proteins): DVKVTQSSRYLVKRTGEKVFLECVQDMDHENMFWYRQDPGLGLRLIYFSYDVKMKEKGDIPEGYSVSREKKERFSLILESASTNQTSMYLCASSTPGGTYEQYFGPGTRLTVT.